The 24 T cell receptor beta chains below were found in one sample sequenced in a study of human T cells and chemical hapten exposure. Time point indicated: patch test 2, 6 weeks after DPC sensitization. The treatment here: therapeutic diphenylcyclopropenone sensitization with weekly scalp DPC. One entry per CDR3 protein results from TCRdb running MiXCR on the RACE reads. The sample yields about 54,000 distinct CDR3 sequences, about a tenth seen once. Here the sequenced sample was whole blood, taken in connection with sensitization to the hapten diphenylcyclopropenone (DPC). The origin of the receptors is a woman in her 50s with alopecia areata. Some clones in this sample may be carry-over from other donors' samples.

This clonotype was seen many times. The chain is built from TRBV4-1 and TRBJ2-1; 13 bases match TRBD2. The CDR3 length is 14 residues. Germline V gene data show CDR1 as MGHRA and CDR2 as YSYEKL. Trimming took 4 bases from V and 9 from J; bases not matched to a gene: 3. CDR3 protein: CASSPGLAGPEQFF. In nucleotides, the CDR3 is TGCGCCAGCAGCCCGGGACTAGCGGGACCTGAGCAGTTCTTC.

This clonotype was seen at least ten times. The chain joins TRBV12-3 or TRBV12-4 to TRBJ1-5, with 9 bases that match TRBD1. The junction had 5 bases not matched to a gene; V was cut back by 2 bases and J by 6 bases. CDR3 length equals 15 residues. For the CDR3, the DNA is TGTGCCAGCAGTTTAATCGGGACAGGGCTTCAGCCCCAGCATTTT. Translating gives CASSLIGTGLQPQHF.

This clonotype occurred a few times. The chain links TRBV7-2 to TRBJ2-7; 10 bases are a match to TRBD2. The germline V gene has CDR1 SGHTA and CDR2 FQGNSA. The CDR3 spans 15 residues. J lost 5 bases, V lost 5 bases, and 9 bases had no gene match. CDR3 coding DNA: TGTGCCAGCAGCGACGGACTAGCGGAGCCCCACGAGCAGTACTTC. Encoded protein: CASSDGLAEPHEQYF.

This clonotype showed up many times. The V gene is TRBV18, the J gene TRBJ1-1, with 9 bases identical to TRBD1. The CDR3 runs to 16 residues. Germline-derived CDR1 and CDR2 are KGHSH and LQKENI. V lost 5 bases and J lost 6; bases outside the gene matches: 13. CDR3 sequence: CASSTNTGTGYPEAFF. The CDR3 nucleotides are TGTGCCAGCTCAACCAATACCGGGACAGGGTATCCTGAAGCTTTCTTT.

CDR3 nucleotides: TGTGCCAGCAGCCATAGCTCCTATAATTCACCCCTCCACTTT. Translation gives CASSHSSYNSPLHF. The gene calls are TRBV27 and TRBJ1-6; D ambiguous. Between the trimmed V and J ends, which lost 6 bases and 0 bases, there was a span of 6 bases. CDR1 MNHEY and CDR2 SMNVEV come from the germline V gene (reference sequence). This CDR3 contains 14 residues.

This clonotype was counted ten times or more. The CDR3 DNA sequence: TGTGCCAGCAGTAATAGCGGGATCTCGGCCTTGGTGAACACCGGGGAGCTGTTTTTT. Translation gives CASSNSGISALVNTGELFF. V gene TRBV28 combines with J gene TRBJ2-2, with 8 bases that match TRBD2. The ends lost 5 bases at V and 1 base at J; junction bases unmatched: 15. CDR3 length equals 19 residues. Germline V gene data show CDR1 as MDHEN and CDR2 as SYDVKM.

This clonotype was detected only a few times. The rearrangement links TRBV2 to TRBJ1-1, with unresolved D. The CDR3 sequence is 11 residues long. V was clipped by 8 bases and J by 5 bases, with 9 bases between them. CDR1 is SNHLY and CDR2 is FYNNEI in the germline V gene. The CDR3 sequence: CASLARTEAFF. The CDR3, as DNA: TGTGCCAGCCTAGCCCGGACTGAAGCTTTCTTT.

This rearrangement joins TRBV7-2 to TRBJ1-1; D gene ambiguous. CDR3 size: 14 residues. V was clipped by 1 base and J by 1 base, with 7 bases between them. CDR1 is SGHTA and CDR2 is FQGNSA in the germline V gene. In DNA form, the CDR3 reads TGTGCCAGCAGCTTAGAATCCGGGAACACTGAAGCTTTCTTT. This sequence encodes CASSLESGNTEAFF.

This clonotype was observed a few times. The CDR3 sequence: CSAGGQGFYGYTF. CDR3 sequence (DNA): TGCAGTGCAGGGGGACAGGGTTTCTATGGCTACACCTTC. The rearrangement uses TRBV20-1 and TRBJ1-2; 9 nucleotides agree with TRBD1. V lost 6 bases to trimming and J lost 4 bases; unmatched junction nucleotides: 6. Germline values: CDR1 DFQATT, CDR2 SNEGSKA (reference sequence). The CDR3 has 13 amino acids.

The chain joins TRBV6-2 or TRBV6-3 to TRBJ2-1; D call uncertain. Germline values: CDR1 MNHEY, CDR2 SVGEGT. V lost 2 bases and J 7 bases, leaving 3 bases between the germline ends. The CDR3 is made up of 11 amino acids. The CDR3 sequence: CASSYPNEQFF. CDR3 in DNA: TGTGCCAGCAGTTACCCTAATGAGCAGTTCTTC.

The V gene is TRBV10-3, the J gene TRBJ2-7; 7 bases fit TRBD1. The germline V gene encodes CDR1 ENHRY and CDR2 SYGVKD. Trimming cost V 10 bases and J 2 bases; bases outside gene matches: 5. This CDR3 contains 12 residues. This CDR3 is CATRQGPYEQYF. The CDR3 coding sequence is TGTGCCACCCGACAGGGACCCTACGAGCAGTACTTC.

This clonotype showed up just a few times. V usage is TRBV5-1 and J usage is TRBJ2-3, with D unclear. Per the germline V gene, CDR1 is SGHRS and CDR2 is YFSETQ. This CDR3 has 14 amino acids. Trimming left V 0 bases short and J 6 bases short, with 11 bases between. The CDR3 reads CASSLVSPGDTQYF. The CDR3 nucleotides read TGCGCCAGCAGCTTGGTCTCTCCCGGGGATACGCAGTATTTT. Filled out from reference TRBV5-1 and TRBJ2-3, the complete variable domain reads KAGVTQTPRYLIKTRGQQVTLSCSPISGHRSVSWYQQTPGQGLQFLFEYFSETQRNKGNFPGRFSGRQFSNSRSEMNVSTLELGDSALYLCASSLVSPGDTQYFGPGTRLTVL.

In its sample, this clonotype was seen a few times. This sequence joins TRBV18 and TRBJ2-7; D is perhaps TRBD2 (5 bases). The ends were cut back, 0 bases at V and 5 bases at J, with 8 bases in the middle. CDR3 length: 13 residues. Per germline, CDR1 KGHSH and CDR2 LQKENI. The CDR3 nucleotides read TGTGCCAGCTCACCACCCCCCGGGAACGAGCAGTACTTC. Its protein is CASSPPPGNEQYF.

The chain employs TRBV2 and TRBJ1-4; no firm D call. CDR1 and CDR2 (germline): SNHLY, FYNNEI. The length of the CDR3 is 16 residues. Between the trimmed V and J ends, which lost 6 bases and 3 bases, there was a span of 17 bases. CDR3 region: CASRAIPGAANEKLFF. The DNA of the CDR3 is TGTGCCAGCAGGGCTATTCCAGGAGCCGCTAATGAAAAACTGTTTTTT.

The chain combines TRBV19 with TRBJ2-1; TRBD2 aligns across 12 bases. Germline V gene sequence: CDR1 LNHDA, CDR2 SQIVND (reference sequence). The trim removed 5 bases at V and 10 bases at J, leaving 9 bases unmatched. There are 15 residues in the CDR3. The CDR3 is CASSSSSGRAREQFF. CDR3 DNA sequence: TGTGCCAGTAGTTCCTCTAGCGGGAGGGCCAGGGAGCAGTTCTTC.

This clonotype was detected many times. The rearrangement joins TRBV28 to TRBJ2-7; the D is unclear. V dropped 3 bases and J dropped 2 bases, with 8 bases sitting between them. Germline lookup yields CDR1 MDHEN and CDR2 SYDVKM. CDR3 length equals 13 residues. CDR3 loop: CASSFIGTYEQYF. CDR3 nucleotides: TGTGCCAGCAGTTTCATCGGTACCTACGAGCAGTACTTC.

This clonotype showed up just a few times. The chain joins TRBV18 to TRBJ1-5; a weak D match, TRBD1 (6 bases). The CDR3 runs 13 residues. With 4 bases removed from V and 5 bases from J, the gap between germline ends came to 9 bases. The germline CDR1 and CDR2 sequences are KGHSH and LQKENI. DNA for the CDR3: TGTGCCAGCTCACTCAACAGGGATCAGCCCCAGCATTTT. Its translation is CASSLNRDQPQHF.

This clonotype has a count of ten or more. This chain connects TRBV7-2 to TRBJ2-2; D gene ambiguous. V lost 3 bases, J lost 4 bases, and 12 bases lay in between. This CDR3 comprises 15 residues. The germline V gene has CDR1 SGHTA and CDR2 FQGNSA. CDR3 in amino acids: CASSFPQDATGELFF. Here the CDR3 DNA reads TGTGCCAGCAGCTTCCCCCAAGACGCCACCGGGGAGCTGTTTTTT.

This clonotype was found a few times. V gene TRBV3-1 combines with J gene TRBJ2-7; 7 bases are shared with TRBD2. CDR3 size: 15 residues. Trimming at V came to 1 base and at J to 8 bases, leaving 11 bases not matched to a gene. The germline CDR1 and CDR2 sequences are LGHDT and YNNKEL (reference sequence). CDR3 in amino acids: CASSQGMQDGTKQYF. Written as DNA, the CDR3 is TGTGCCAGCAGCCAAGGCATGCAGGACGGGACTAAGCAGTACTTC.

The genes are TRBV3-1 and TRBJ2-5, with D possibly matching TRBD2 (6 bases). The CDR3 runs to 15 residues. Trimming took 8 bases from V and 2 from J, leaving 18 bases between them. The germline gives CDR1 LGHDT, CDR2 YNNKEL (reference sequence). The CDR3 protein is CASGPFPGEQETQYF. The CDR3 bases are TGTGCCAGCGGACCGTTCCCGGGGGAGCAAGAGACCCAGTACTTC.

The CDR3 DNA sequence: TGTGCCAGCAGTTACGGGGGAAACTATGGCTACACCTTC. This sequence encodes CASSYGGNYGYTF. The rearrangement uses TRBV6-5 and TRBJ1-2; possible D gene TRBD1, 5 bases. Deletions cut 2 bases from V and 2 bases from J, with 6 bases between. The CDR3 has 13 amino acids. CDR1 and CDR2 from the germline V gene are MNHEY and SVGAGI.

This clonotype has a handful of counts. The rearrangement links TRBV2 to TRBJ2-7, with 10 bases identical to TRBD2. The germline gives CDR1 SNHLY, CDR2 FYNNEI. The CDR3 is 14 residues long. The ends lost 5 bases at V and 2 bases at J; junction bases unmatched: 3. CDR3 protein: CASSRAGGPYEQYF. CDR3 nucleotide sequence: TGTGCCAGCAGTCGAGCGGGAGGGCCCTACGAGCAGTACTTC.

This clonotype occurred a few times. The chain combines TRBV7-2 with TRBJ2-5; D gene unclear. Between the trimmed V and J ends, which lost 1 base and 3 bases, there was a span of 6 bases. The CDR3 contains 13 residues. Germline CDR1 is SGHTA and CDR2 is FQGNSA. The CDR3 DNA reads TGTGCCAGCAGCTTAGAACGGAAAGAGACCCAGTACTTC. Amino acid sequence: CASSLERKETQYF.

J is TRBJ2-4 and V is TRBV7-2, with TRBD2 as a possible D gene (6 bases). Germline V gives CDR1 SGHTA, CDR2 FQGNSA. The CDR3 loop spans 17 amino acids. The V end was cut by 5 bases, the J end by 0 bases, with 17 bases between. The CDR3 sequence: CASSPRERAGAKNIQYF. The CDR3 nucleotides read TGTGCCAGCAGCCCAAGAGAGCGGGCGGGAGCCAAAAACATTCAGTACTTC.